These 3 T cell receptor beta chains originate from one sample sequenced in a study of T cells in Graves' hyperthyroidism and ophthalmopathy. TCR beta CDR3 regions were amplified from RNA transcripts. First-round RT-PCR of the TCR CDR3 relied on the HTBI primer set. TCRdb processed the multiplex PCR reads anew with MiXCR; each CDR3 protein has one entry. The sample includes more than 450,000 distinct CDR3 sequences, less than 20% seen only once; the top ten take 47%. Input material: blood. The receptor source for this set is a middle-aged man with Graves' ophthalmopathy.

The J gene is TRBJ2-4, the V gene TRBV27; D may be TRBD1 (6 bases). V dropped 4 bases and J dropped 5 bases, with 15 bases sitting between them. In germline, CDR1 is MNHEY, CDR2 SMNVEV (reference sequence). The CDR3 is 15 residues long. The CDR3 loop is CASSSRLEGENIQYF. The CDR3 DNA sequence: TGTGCCAGCAGTTCACGCTTAGAGGGGGAAAACATTCAGTACTTC.

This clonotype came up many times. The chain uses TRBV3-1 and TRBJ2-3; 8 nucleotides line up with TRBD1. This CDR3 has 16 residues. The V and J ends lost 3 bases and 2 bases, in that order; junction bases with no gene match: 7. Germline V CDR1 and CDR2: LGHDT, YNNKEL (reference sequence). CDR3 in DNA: TGTGCCAGCAGCCAGGACAGGGTCGGAGCCACAGATACGCAGTATTTT. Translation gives CASSQDRVGATDTQYF.

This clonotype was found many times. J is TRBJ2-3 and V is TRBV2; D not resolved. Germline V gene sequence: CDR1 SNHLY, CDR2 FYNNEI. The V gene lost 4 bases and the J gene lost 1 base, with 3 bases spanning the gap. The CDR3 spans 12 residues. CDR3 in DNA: TGTGCCAGCAGTGGAGGCACAGATACGCAGTATTTT. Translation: CASSGGTDTQYF.